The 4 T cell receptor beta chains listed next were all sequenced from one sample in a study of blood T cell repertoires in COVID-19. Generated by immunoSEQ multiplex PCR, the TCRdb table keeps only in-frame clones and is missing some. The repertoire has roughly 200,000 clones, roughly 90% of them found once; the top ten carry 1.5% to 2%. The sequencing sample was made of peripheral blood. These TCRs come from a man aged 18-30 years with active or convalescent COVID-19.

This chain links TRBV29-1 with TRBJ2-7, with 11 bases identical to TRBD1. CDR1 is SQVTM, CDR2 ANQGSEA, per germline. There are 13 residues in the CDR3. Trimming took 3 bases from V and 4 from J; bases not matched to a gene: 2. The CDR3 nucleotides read TGCAGCGTTGAGGGACAGGGGGAGTACGAGCAGTACTTC. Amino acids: CSVEGQGEYEQYF.

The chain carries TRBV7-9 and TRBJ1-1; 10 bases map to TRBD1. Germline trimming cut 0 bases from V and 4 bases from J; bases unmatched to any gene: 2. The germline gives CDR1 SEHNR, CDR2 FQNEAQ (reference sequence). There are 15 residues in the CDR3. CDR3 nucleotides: TGTGCCAGCAGCTTAGCGGGACAGGGGACCACTGAAGCTTTCTTT. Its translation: CASSLAGQGTTEAFF.

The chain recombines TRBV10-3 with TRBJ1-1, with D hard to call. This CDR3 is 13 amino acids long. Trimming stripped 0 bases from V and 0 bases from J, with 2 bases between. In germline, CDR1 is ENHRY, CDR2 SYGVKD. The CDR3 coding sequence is TGTGCCATCAGTGAGTCCTTGAACACTGAAGCTTTCTTT. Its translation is CAISESLNTEAFF.

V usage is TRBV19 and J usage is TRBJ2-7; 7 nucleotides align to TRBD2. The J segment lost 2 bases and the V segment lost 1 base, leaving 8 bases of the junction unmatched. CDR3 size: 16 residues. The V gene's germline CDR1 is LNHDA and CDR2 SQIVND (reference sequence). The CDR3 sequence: CASSIAGLVNPYEQYF. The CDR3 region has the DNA TGTGCCAGTAGTATAGCAGGACTAGTGAACCCCTACGAGCAGTACTTC.